This passage covers 31 T cell receptor beta chains from one sample sequenced in a study of naive and memory T cell subsets. Findings and caveats of the study: Especially in CD8 cells, naive repertoires contained a few larger clonotypes, possibly CD45RA-re-expressing memory cells.

The antigens for these receptors are not known. Both TRBC1 and TRBC2 were covered by a beta constant-region primer of two equimolar oligonucleotides. Ligated cDNA was amplified by four rounds of PCR with nested alpha and beta constant-region primers and SP2. TCRdb analysed the UMI-ligation and nested PCR reads with MiXCR anew, one entry per CDR3 protein. The data show about 160,000 distinct CDR3 sequences, with roughly 20% seen just once and 0.11% held by the top ten. Sequenced: naive CD4+ T cells from blood. The receptors stem from a human donor in good health.

This clonotype was counted many times. V is TRBV28 and J is TRBJ2-6; TRBD1 matches 8 bases. After removal of 6 bases from V and 0 bases from J, the junction contained 7 bases not matched to a gene. Looked up from germline, CDR1 is MDHEN and CDR2 is SYDVKM. This CDR3 has 17 amino acids. The CDR3 here is CASRLQGASSGANVLTF. The DNA for the CDR3 is TGTGCCAGCAGGTTGCAGGGGGCATCCTCTGGGGCCAACGTCCTGACTTTC. Combining the CDR3 with reference TRBV28 and TRBJ2-6 gives the whole variable domain DVKVTQSSRYLVKRTGEKVFLECVQDMDHENMFWYRQDPGLGLRLIYFSYDVKMKEKGDIPEGYSVSREKKERFSLILESASTNQTSMYLCASRLQGASSGANVLTFGAGSRLTVL.

This clonotype has a handful of counts. The rearrangement joins TRBV30 to TRBJ1-4, with D unresolved. V gave up 2 bases and J gave up 7 bases, with 11 bases separating them. The V gene's germline CDR1 is GTSNPN and CDR2 SVGIG (reference sequence). This CDR3 comprises 13 residues. The CDR3 coding sequence is TGTGCCTGGAGTCGCTCAGCCAGTGAAAAACTGTTTTTT. Its protein is CAWSRSASEKLFF. Variable domain in full (rest from reference TRBV30 and TRBJ1-4): SQTIHQWPATLVQPVGSPLSLECTVEGTSNPNLYWYRQAAGRGLQLLFYSVGIGQISSEVPQNLSASRPQDRQFILSSKKLLLSDSGFYLCAWSRSASEKLFFGSGTQLSVL.

The genes are TRBV11-2 and TRBJ2-2; 11 nucleotides line up with TRBD1. The CDR3 length is 18 residues. Germline V CDR1 and CDR2: SGHAT, FQNNGV. V lost 5 bases and J lost 4; bases outside the gene matches: 12. DNA of the CDR3: TGTGCCAGCAGCGCGCGAAGGACAGGGGGCGGTGGCACCGGGGAGCTGTTTTTT. Protein: CASSARRTGGGGTGELFF.

The V and J genes are TRBV3-1 and TRBJ2-7; tentatively, D is TRBD2 (5 bases). V lost 4 bases to trimming and J lost 1 base, with 11 bases between them. Germline loops: CDR1 LGHDT, CDR2 YNNKEL (reference sequence). This CDR3 spans 14 amino acids. CDR3 residues: CASSPTTASYEQYF. The CDR3 DNA is TGTGCCAGCAGCCCGACTACAGCGTCCTACGAGCAGTACTTC.

This clonotype occurred a few times. The V and J genes are TRBV29-1 and TRBJ2-7; D is possibly TRBD1 (5 bases). The CDR3 loop spans 14 amino acids. Germline-derived CDR1 and CDR2 are SQVTM and ANQGSEA. Trimming took 1 base from V and 6 from J, leaving 16 bases between them. CDR3 bases: TGCAGCGTTGAAGCATGGCAGGGAACGGGCGAGCAGTACTTC. Encoded protein: CSVEAWQGTGEQYF.

In this sample, this clonotype turned up a few times. V usage is TRBV18 and J usage is TRBJ2-5; D is ambiguous. V dropped 8 bases and J dropped 2 bases, with 12 bases sitting between them. The CDR3 extends over 13 amino acids. Germline V lookup: CDR1 KGHSH, CDR2 LQKENI. CDR3 region: CASAIGLQETQYF. The DNA for the CDR3 is TGTGCCAGCGCAATCGGTCTTCAAGAGACCCAGTACTTC.

The sample holds many counts of this clonotype. The chain combines TRBV6-5 with TRBJ2-1; possibly TRBD1 for D (6 bases). Germline assignment: CDR1 MNHEY and CDR2 SVGAGI. V was cut by 5 bases and J by 4 bases, with 9 bases left in between. This CDR3 comprises 13 residues. The CDR3 nucleotides read TGTGCCAGCAGTCGACAGGTTTACAATGAGCAGTTCTTC. This codes for CASSRQVYNEQFF.

This clonotype showed up just a few times. The V gene is TRBV6-5, the J gene TRBJ2-1; TRBD2 agrees at 9 bases. Germline-derived CDR1 and CDR2 are MNHEY and SVGAGI. With 5 bases clipped from V and 6 bases from J, the junction kept 8 bases outside the gene matches. The CDR3 runs 15 residues. This chain's CDR3 is CASSRRRGGPNEQFF. The CDR3 nucleotides are TGTGCCAGCAGTCGGAGGCGGGGGGGCCCCAATGAGCAGTTCTTC.

The rearrangement joins TRBV4-1 to TRBJ2-4; D uncertain. CDR1 and CDR2 (germline): MGHRA, YSYEKL. V was shortened by 0 bases and J by 7 bases, with 19 bases between the two germline ends. The CDR3 extends over 17 amino acids. The CDR3 DNA reads TGCGCCAGCAGCCAAGATTCGACATACCTTAAGTGGAACATTCAGTACTTC. Amino acid sequence: CASSQDSTYLKWNIQYF.

The CDR3 DNA reads as TGCAGTGCTAGGGAGGTGACTGGGATCTACGAGCAGTACTTC. Translation: CSAREVTGIYEQYF. This chain links TRBV20-1 with TRBJ2-7, with D possibly TRBD2 on 5 matching bases. Germline CDR1 and CDR2: DFQATT and SNEGSKA (reference sequence). Trimming removed 3 bases at V and 3 bases at J, with 15 bases between. CDR3 size: 14 residues.

This clonotype occurred a few times. V is TRBV7-2 and J is TRBJ2-3, with 15 bases fitting TRBD2. With 4 bases clipped from V and 6 bases from J, the junction kept 5 bases outside the gene matches. Germline-derived CDR1 and CDR2 are SGHTA and FQGNSA. This CDR3 contains 16 residues. CDR3 nucleotide sequence: TGTGCCAGCAGCTCAAGGACTAGCGGGAGGGTCGATACGCAGTATTTT. It is translated as CASSSRTSGRVDTQYF. Full variable domain (missing parts from reference TRBV7-2 and TRBJ2-3): GAGVSQSPSNKVTEKGKDVELRCDPISGHTALYWYRQSLGQGLEFLIYFQGNSAPDKSGLPSDRFSAERTGGSVSTLTIQRTQQEDSAVYLCASSSRTSGRVDTQYFGPGTRLTVL.

This clonotype was seen more than once but under ten times. The chain combines TRBV5-1 with TRBJ2-1; no clear D gene. This CDR3 region has 14 residues. V lost 1 base to trimming and J lost 8 bases, with 13 bases between them. Looked up from germline, CDR1 is SGHRS and CDR2 is YFSETQ. The CDR3 sequence is CASSLSYTYDEQFF. CDR3 bases: TGCGCCAGCAGCTTGTCTTACACATACGATGAGCAGTTCTTC.

This rearrangement joins TRBV5-1 to TRBJ2-7, with 7 nucleotides matching TRBD2. Germline values: CDR1 SGHRS, CDR2 YFSETQ. J lost 7 bases, V lost 0 bases, and 10 bases had no gene match. This CDR3 has 15 residues. The CDR3 loop is CASSLDSGPLGEQYF. The CDR3 bases are TGCGCCAGCAGCTTGGATAGCGGGCCTTTGGGGGAGCAGTACTTC.

This clonotype was seen only a few times. The chain recombines TRBV6-5 with TRBJ1-2; possible D gene TRBD1, 5 bases. Germline V gene sequence: CDR1 MNHEY, CDR2 SVGAGI. V was shortened by 4 bases and J by 8 bases, with 14 bases between the two germline ends. The CDR3 is 13 amino acids. CDR3: CASSFQGRLGYTF. As DNA, the CDR3 is TGTGCCAGCAGTTTCCAGGGAAGACTCGGCTACACCTTC.

The chain links TRBV6-5 to TRBJ1-5, with D possibly matching TRBD1 (6 bases). The V end was cut by 6 bases, the J end by 2 bases, with 11 bases between. This CDR3 contains 14 residues. Germline loops: CDR1 MNHEY, CDR2 SVGAGI. CDR3 region: CASRSPGGNQPQHF. The DNA of the CDR3 is TGTGCCAGCAGATCCCCAGGGGGCAATCAGCCCCAGCATTTT.

This clonotype was seen more than once but under ten times. The gene calls are TRBV28 and TRBJ1-6; 8 nucleotides match TRBD1. J lost 6 bases, V lost 3 bases, and 1 base had no gene match. The CDR3 loop spans 14 amino acids. The germline gives CDR1 MDHEN, CDR2 SYDVKM. CDR3 DNA: TGTGCCAGCAGTTTCGACAGGGGTAATTCACCCCTCCACTTT. Translating it yields CASSFDRGNSPLHF.

J is TRBJ2-7 and V is TRBV27, with 9 positions matching TRBD2. This CDR3 is built from 14 residues. The germline CDR1 and CDR2 sequences are MNHEY and SMNVEV (reference sequence). V gave up 3 bases and J gave up 4 bases; unmatched junction bases: 4. The CDR3 nucleotides are TGTGCCAGCAGTTTTAGCGGGAGAATTTACGAGCAGTACTTC. This encodes CASSFSGRIYEQYF.

The genes are TRBV30 and TRBJ1-1; D possibly corresponds to TRBD1 (5 bases). The V end was cut by 2 bases, the J end by 0 bases, with 13 bases between. The germline gives CDR1 GTSNPN, CDR2 SVGIG (reference sequence). CDR3 length: 15 residues. CDR3 protein: CAWSLGGALNTEAFF. CDR3 nucleotides: TGTGCCTGGAGTCTAGGAGGGGCCCTGAACACTGAAGCTTTCTTT.

The table lists this clonotype with a count of one. V and J are TRBV6-2 or TRBV6-3 and TRBJ1-1; no definite D call. Germline loops: CDR1 MNHEY, CDR2 SVGEGT. This CDR3 region has 13 residues. The V gene lost 6 bases and the J gene lost 4 bases, with 12 bases spanning the gap. CDR3 sequence (DNA): TGTGCCAGCAGAGGCTTACGGACCACTGAAGCTTTCTTT. This codes for CASRGLRTTEAFF.

The chain carries TRBV30 and TRBJ1-1; 11 bases match TRBD1. V lost 7 bases, J lost 5 bases, and 6 bases stayed unmatched. The CDR3 is 13 residues long. Germline CDR1 reads GTSNPN; CDR2 reads SVGIG (reference sequence). CDR3 coding DNA: TGTGCCTCGGACAGGGGGCCGTGGACTGAAGCTTTCTTT. It is translated as CASDRGPWTEAFF.

This clonotype was seen a few times. This sequence joins TRBV28 and TRBJ2-3; possibly TRBD2 for D (5 bases). The CDR3 spans 14 residues. V was cut by 4 bases and J by 8 bases, with 16 bases left in between. The germline V gene encodes CDR1 MDHEN and CDR2 SYDVKM. CDR3 protein: CASSWDTLEGTQYF. The CDR3 DNA reads TGTGCCAGCAGTTGGGATACCCTCGAGGGTACGCAGTATTTT.

This clonotype turned up a few times. This chain uses TRBV7-9 with TRBJ2-1; D is uncertain. The CDR3 length is 14 residues. The ends were cut back, 2 bases at V and 1 base at J, with 6 bases in the middle. Germline CDR1 is SEHNR and CDR2 is FQNEAQ (reference sequence). Here the CDR3 DNA reads TGTGCCAGCAGCTTAAGTGCGTCCTACAATGAGCAGTTCTTC. It codes for CASSLSASYNEQFF.

This clonotype was seen many times. The rearrangement joins TRBV29-1 to TRBJ1-5, with D possibly matching TRBD1 (6 bases). Germline lookup yields CDR1 SQVTM and CDR2 ANQGSEA. This CDR3 has 14 amino acids. V was cut by 4 bases and J by 1 base, with 11 bases left in between. CDR3: CSVGSGASNQPQHF. In nucleotides, the CDR3 is TGCAGCGTTGGTTCAGGGGCCAGCAATCAGCCCCAGCATTTT.

The rearrangement uses TRBV7-9 and TRBJ2-1; no clear D gene. The germline CDR1 and CDR2 sequences are SEHNR and FQNEAQ (reference sequence). V gave up 2 bases and J gave up 5 bases, with 7 bases separating them. The CDR3 is made up of 13 amino acids. CDR3 in DNA: TGTGCCAGCAGCTTATTTCTGGACAATGAGCAGTTCTTC. This sequence encodes CASSLFLDNEQFF.

The chain is built from TRBV28 and TRBJ2-2; 7 bases match TRBD1. The CDR3 covers 16 residues. Trimming took 3 bases from V and 5 from J; bases not matched to a gene: 9. Germline assignment: CDR1 MDHEN and CDR2 SYDVKM. The CDR3, as DNA: TGTGCCAGCAGTTTTGGCCAGGGGGTCGTAACCGGGGAGCTGTTTTTT. Encoded protein: CASSFGQGVVTGELFF.

This clonotype has just a few counts. This chain joins TRBV13 and TRBJ2-7; 9 nucleotides agree with TRBD2. CDR1 is PRHDT, CDR2 FYEKMQ, per germline (reference sequence). The V segment lost 4 bases and the J segment 2 bases; nucleotides outside the gene matches: 6. CDR3 length: 15 residues. CDR3 DNA: TGTGCCAGCAGCTCCCAGGGGACTAGCCCCTACGAGCAGTACTTC. Translating it yields CASSSQGTSPYEQYF.

The chain has TRBV29-1 and TRBJ2-1; 7 bases agree with TRBD2. V lost 6 bases to trimming and J lost 2 bases; unmatched junction nucleotides: 4. In germline, CDR1 is SQVTM, CDR2 ANQGSEA. There are 13 residues in the CDR3. CDR3 protein: CSVTSLTYNEQFF. The CDR3, as DNA: TGCAGCGTGACTAGCCTAACCTACAATGAGCAGTTCTTC.

The V and J genes are TRBV12-3 or TRBV12-4 and TRBJ2-3; TRBD2 might be the D (6 bases). V dropped 3 bases and J dropped 6 bases, with 10 bases sitting between them. The CDR3 spans 13 residues. The CDR3 sequence: CASSFGGTDTQYF. CDR3 coding DNA: TGTGCCAGCAGTTTCGGGGGAACGGATACGCAGTATTTT.

The chain employs TRBV28 and TRBJ1-5; D remains unclear. The germline CDR1 and CDR2 sequences are MDHEN and SYDVKM. This CDR3 has 15 amino acids. The ends were cut back, 2 bases at V and 9 bases at J, with 17 bases in the middle. The CDR3 DNA reads TGTGCCAGCAGTTTAACGGCCCAGCTTAACGTGCCCCAGCATTTT. Translation: CASSLTAQLNVPQHF.

This clonotype was found a few times. The chain recombines TRBV20-1 with TRBJ2-7, with 11 bases aligning to TRBD2. The trim removed 3 bases at V and 7 bases at J, leaving 11 bases unmatched. CDR1 and CDR2 from the germline V gene are DFQATT and SNEGSKA (reference sequence). There are 15 residues in the CDR3. CDR3 DNA: TGCAGTGCTAGTCTCTTAGCGGGAGGGCCTCTTGAGCAGTACTTC. Translating gives CSASLLAGGPLEQYF.

The CDR3 protein is CASSPRTGRNQPQHF. For the CDR3, the DNA is TGTGCCAGCAGCCCACGGACAGGCCGGAATCAGCCCCAGCATTTT. The rearrangement joins TRBV7-8 to TRBJ1-5, with 7 bases matching TRBD1. This CDR3 is 15 amino acids long. The V segment lost 5 bases and the J segment 4 bases; nucleotides outside the gene matches: 8. From germline, CDR1 is SGHVS and CDR2 FQNEAQ.